This record concerns one T cell receptor (beta chain) sequence. The antigen is undetermined. This record belongs to a study of regulatory and conventional T cells in RAG deficiency. Whole-study findings and limits: Patient subsets had shorter CDR3s; Omenn Treg-Tconv overlap exceeded 75%.

Measured with immunoSEQ multiplex PCR; TCRdb has only the in-frame clones, and not every one. The sample contains tens of thousands of clones, more than 90% of which appear only once. Genomic DNA came from blood conventional CD4+ T cells gated CD25-low CD127-high. With V trimmed by 3 bases and J by 5 bases, 8 bases remained unmatched. The germline V gene encodes CDR1 MNHEY and CDR2 SMNVEV (reference sequence). The CDR3 consists of 15 residues. The sample was also reused in another study, on regulatory T cells. From that paper: The primer mix had 52 TRBV and 13 TRBJ primers.

This TCR came from a human donor in good health. The source material was CD25- CD4+ T cells sorted from blood. The V gene is TRBV27, the J gene TRBJ2-5; 8 bases map to TRBD2. The CDR3 spells CASSLLSGGGETQYF. The DNA of the CDR3 is TGTGCCAGCAGTTTGTTAAGCGGGGGCGGGGAGACCCAGTACTTC.